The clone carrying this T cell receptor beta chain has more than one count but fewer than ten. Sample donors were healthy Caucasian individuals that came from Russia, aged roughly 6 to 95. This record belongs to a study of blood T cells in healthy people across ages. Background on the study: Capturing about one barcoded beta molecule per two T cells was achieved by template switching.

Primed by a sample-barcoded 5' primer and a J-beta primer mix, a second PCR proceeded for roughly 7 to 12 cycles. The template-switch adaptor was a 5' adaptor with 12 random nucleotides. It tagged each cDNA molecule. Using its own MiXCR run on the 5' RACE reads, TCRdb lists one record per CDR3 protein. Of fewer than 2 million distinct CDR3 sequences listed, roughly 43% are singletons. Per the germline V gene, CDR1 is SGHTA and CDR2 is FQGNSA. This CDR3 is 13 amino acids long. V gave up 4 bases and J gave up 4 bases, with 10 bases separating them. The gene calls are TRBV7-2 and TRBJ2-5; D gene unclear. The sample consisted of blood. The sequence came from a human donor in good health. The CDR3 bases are TGTGCCAGCAGCTCGATGGCCGGAGAGACCCAGTACTTC. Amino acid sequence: CASSSMAGETQYF. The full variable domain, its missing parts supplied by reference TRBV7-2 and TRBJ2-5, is GAGVSQSPSNKVTEKGKDVELRCDPISGHTALYWYRQSLGQGLEFLIYFQGNSAPDKSGLPSDRFSAERTGGSVSTLTIQRTQQEDSAVYLCASSSMAGETQYFGPGTRLLVL.